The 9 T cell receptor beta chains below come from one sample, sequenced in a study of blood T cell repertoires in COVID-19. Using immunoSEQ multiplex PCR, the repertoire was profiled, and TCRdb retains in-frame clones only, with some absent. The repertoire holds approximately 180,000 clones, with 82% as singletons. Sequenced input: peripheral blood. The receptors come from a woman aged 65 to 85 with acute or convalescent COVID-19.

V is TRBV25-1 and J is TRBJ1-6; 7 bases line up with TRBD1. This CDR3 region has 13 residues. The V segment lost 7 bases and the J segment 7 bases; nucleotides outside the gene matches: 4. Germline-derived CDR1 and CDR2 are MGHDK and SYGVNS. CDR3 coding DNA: TGTGCCAGCAAGGGACAGCCCAATTCACCCCTCCACTTT. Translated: CASKGQPNSPLHF.

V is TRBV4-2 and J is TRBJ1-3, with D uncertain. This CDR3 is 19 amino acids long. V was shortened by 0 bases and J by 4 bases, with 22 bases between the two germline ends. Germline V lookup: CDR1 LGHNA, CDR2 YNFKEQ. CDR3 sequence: CASSQEARRTAGRGNTIYF. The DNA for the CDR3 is TGTGCCAGCAGCCAAGAGGCCCGGAGGACTGCCGGTAGGGGAAACACCATATATTTT.

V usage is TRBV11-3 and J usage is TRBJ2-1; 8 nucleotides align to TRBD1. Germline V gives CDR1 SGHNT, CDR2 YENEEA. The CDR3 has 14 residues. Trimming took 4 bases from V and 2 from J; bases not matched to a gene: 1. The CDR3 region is CASSSRGPYNEQFF. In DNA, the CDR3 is TGTGCCAGCAGCTCCAGGGGGCCCTACAATGAGCAGTTCTTC.

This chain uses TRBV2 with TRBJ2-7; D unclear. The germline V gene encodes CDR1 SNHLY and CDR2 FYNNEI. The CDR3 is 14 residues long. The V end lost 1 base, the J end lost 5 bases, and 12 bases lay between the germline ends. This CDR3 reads CASSEGATYHEQYF. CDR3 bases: TGTGCCAGCAGTGAAGGGGCCACCTACCACGAGCAGTACTTC.

The CDR3 loop reads CASSLAKGSGNTIYF. In DNA form, the CDR3 reads TGTGCCAGCAGCTTAGCAAAGGGGTCTGGAAACACCATATATTTT. The chain uses TRBV7-9 and TRBJ1-3, with D tentatively TRBD1 (5 bases). Deletions cut 0 bases from V and 1 base from J, with 7 bases between. This CDR3 is built from 15 residues. Germline V gene sequence: CDR1 SEHNR, CDR2 FQNEAQ (reference sequence). The whole variable domain, filled in from reference TRBV7-9 and TRBJ1-3, reads DTGVSQNPRHKITKRGQNVTFRCDPISEHNRLYWYRQTLGQGPEFLTYFQNEAQLEKSRLLSDRFSAERPKGSFSTLEIQRTEQGDSAMYLCASSLAKGSGNTIYFGEGSWLTVV.

This CDR3 reads CASSLPGLAIHTQYF. The CDR3 DNA reads as TGTGCCAGCAGCTTACCGGGACTAGCAATCCATACGCAGTATTTT. The chain uses TRBV7-9 and TRBJ2-3; 9 bases are shared with TRBD2. Germline CDR1 and CDR2: SEHNR and FQNEAQ (reference sequence). V shed 2 bases and J 7 bases; nucleotides not matched to a gene: 7. CDR3 length: 15 residues.

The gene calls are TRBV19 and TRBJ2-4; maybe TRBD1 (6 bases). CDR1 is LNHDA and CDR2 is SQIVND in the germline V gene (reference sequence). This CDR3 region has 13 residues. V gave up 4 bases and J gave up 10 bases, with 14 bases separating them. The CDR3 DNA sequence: TGTGCCAGTAGTAGGAAACAGGGCGCGATTCAGTACTTC. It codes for CASSRKQGAIQYF.

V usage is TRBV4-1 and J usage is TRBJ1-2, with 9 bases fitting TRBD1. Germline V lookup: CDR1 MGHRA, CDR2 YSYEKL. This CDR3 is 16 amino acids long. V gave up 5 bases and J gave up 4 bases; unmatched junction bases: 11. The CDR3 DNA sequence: TGCGCCAGCAGCATTGACAGGGGGGCATTTGTCTATGGCTACACCTTC. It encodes CASSIDRGAFVYGYTF.

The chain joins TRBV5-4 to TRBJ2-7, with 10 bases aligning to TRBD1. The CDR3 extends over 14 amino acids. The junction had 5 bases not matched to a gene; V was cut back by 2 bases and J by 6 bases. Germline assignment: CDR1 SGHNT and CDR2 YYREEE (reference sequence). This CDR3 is CASSFDRGRSEQYF. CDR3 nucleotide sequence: TGTGCCAGCAGCTTTGACAGGGGGCGAAGCGAGCAGTACTTC.